Below, 16 T cell receptor beta chains from the same sample are listed, as sequenced in a study of blood T cells in healthy people across ages. A second PCR, run for about 7 to 11 cycles, used a sample-barcoded 5' primer plus a J-beta primer mix. TCRdb called the 5' RACE reads again in MiXCR, with one record for every CDR3 protein. The sample records around 1.5 million distinct CDR3 sequences, about 35% being singletons. The material sequenced was blood. The receptors were sampled from a woman aged 25 to 39 in good health.

The rearrangement joins TRBV7-9 to TRBJ2-5, with TRBD2 identical over 7 bases. Losses at the gene ends were 8 bases for V and 0 bases for J; bases not matched to a gene: 6. The V gene's germline CDR1 is SEHNR and CDR2 FQNEAQ (reference sequence). The CDR3 totals 14 residues. CDR3 in DNA: TGTGCCAGCCGGAACGGGGGGTACCAAGAGACCCAGTACTTC. Translation gives CASRNGGYQETQYF.

The chain combines TRBV27 with TRBJ1-5; 10 bases match TRBD1. V was clipped by 3 bases and J by 2 bases; unmatched bases: 7. The CDR3 has 17 amino acids. The germline V gene has CDR1 MNHEY and CDR2 SMNVEV (reference sequence). CDR3: CASSLGGQGQGNQPQHF. CDR3 DNA: TGTGCCAGCAGTTTGGGGGGACAGGGGCAAGGCAATCAGCCCCAGCATTTT.

The V and J genes are TRBV10-3 and TRBJ1-4; TRBD1 agrees at 9 bases. The CDR3 is 15 amino acids. V lost 5 bases, J lost 8 bases, and 9 bases stayed unmatched. From germline, CDR1 is ENHRY and CDR2 SYGVKD. CDR3 region: CAISLTGTGSEKLFF. CDR3 DNA sequence: TGTGCCATCAGTTTGACCGGGACAGGGAGCGAAAAACTGTTTTTT.

The chain uses TRBV5-1 and TRBJ2-1, with 8 positions matching TRBD2. The CDR3 has 15 residues. From germline, CDR1 is SGHRS and CDR2 YFSETQ. The ends lost 0 bases at V and 5 bases at J; junction bases unmatched: 4. CDR3 coding DNA: TGCGCCAGCAGCTTGGAGGGCGGGGGGAACAATGAGCAGTTCTTC. As protein: CASSLEGGGNNEQFF.

This clonotype was observed a few times. The genes are TRBV28 and TRBJ2-7; weak D call: TRBD2 (7 bases). The CDR3 loop spans 16 amino acids. In germline, CDR1 is MDHEN, CDR2 SYDVKM. V gave up 5 bases and J gave up 2 bases, with 19 bases separating them. The CDR3 DNA reads TGTGCCAGCAGTGGGCGGGGGACATTGTTACCCTACGAGCAGTACTTC. Amino acids: CASSGRGTLLPYEQYF.

This rearrangement joins TRBV29-1 to TRBJ2-5, with 8 bases aligning to TRBD2. The V gene's germline CDR1 is SQVTM and CDR2 ANQGSEA. The CDR3 length is 14 residues. V lost 6 bases and J lost 1; bases outside the gene matches: 7. CDR3 protein: CSVLAGNLQETQYF. CDR3 DNA sequence: TGCAGCGTATTAGCGGGGAATCTCCAAGAGACCCAGTACTTC.

The chain carries TRBV3-1 and TRBJ2-7, with 9 positions matching TRBD1. Germline CDR1 and CDR2: LGHDT and YNNKEL (reference sequence). This CDR3 is 17 amino acids long. Germline trimming cut 0 bases from V and 4 bases from J; bases unmatched to any gene: 10. The CDR3 region has the DNA TGTGCCAGCAGCCAAGATTACGGGGACAGGGAATTGTACGAGCAGTACTTC. The encoded protein is CASSQDYGDRELYEQYF.

On this clonotype: It may be a read error: a sequence one base away is much more abundant. This chain connects TRBV11-2 to TRBJ1-4; D is undetermined. Germline V CDR1 and CDR2: SGHAT, FQNNGV. V lost 1 base to trimming and J lost 10 bases, with 7 bases between them. The CDR3 has 12 amino acids. This CDR3 is CASSLVDGKLFF. The CDR3 region has the DNA TGTGCCAGCAGCTTAGTCGATGGAAAACTGTTTTTT.

This chain connects TRBV20-1 to TRBJ1-1; 7 bases fit TRBD1. Germline values: CDR1 DFQATT, CDR2 SNEGSKA (reference sequence). V gave up 1 base and J gave up 4 bases; unmatched junction bases: 6. This CDR3 has 14 amino acids. CDR3 in amino acids: CSARAQGTGTEAFF. CDR3 nucleotides: TGCAGTGCTAGAGCACAGGGGACGGGCACTGAAGCTTTCTTT.

This chain links TRBV18 with TRBJ2-5, with D possibly being TRBD1 (5 bases). With the DNA end fitting TRBJ2-7 better, the J assignment may be wrong. CDR3 size: 13 residues. CDR1 is KGHSH and CDR2 is LQKENI in the germline V gene. The CDR3 reads CASSPVQDDEQYF. The CDR3, as DNA: TGTGCCAGCTCACCGGTACAGGATGACGAGCAGTACTTC.

The rearrangement joins TRBV3-1 to TRBJ2-3, with a possible D match to TRBD1 (6 bases). CDR3 size: 17 residues. V lost 0 bases, J lost 4 bases, and 17 bases lay in between. Germline values: CDR1 LGHDT, CDR2 YNNKEL (reference sequence). The CDR3 sequence: CASSQDPPGAEADTQYF. For the CDR3, the DNA is TGTGCCAGCAGCCAAGACCCACCAGGGGCGGAGGCAGATACGCAGTATTTT.

The chain is built from TRBV27 and TRBJ2-7; D remains ambiguous. This CDR3 contains 16 residues. Germline CDR1 MNHEY, CDR2 SMNVEV (reference sequence). The V end was cut by 5 bases, the J end by 4 bases, with 21 bases between. The CDR3 nucleotides read TGTGCCAGCAGTCTTCAGGTGGGGTCGCCACTTTACGAGCAGTACTTC. Translating gives CASSLQVGSPLYEQYF.

The sample holds a few counts of this clonotype. V is TRBV6-2 or TRBV6-3 and J is TRBJ1-5; tentative D call: TRBD1 (5 bases). The CDR3 consists of 18 residues. V shed 0 bases and J shed 0 bases, with 15 bases lying between them. Germline loops: CDR1 MNHEY, CDR2 SVGEGT. CDR3 bases: TGTGCCAGCAGTTACTCGAGAGGGGTTGGGGGTAGCAATCAGCCCCAGCATTTT. It is translated as CASSYSRGVGGSNQPQHF.

This clonotype was seen only once. This chain links TRBV11-2 with TRBJ1-1; possible D gene TRBD1, 6 bases. Germline V gene data show CDR1 as SGHAT and CDR2 as FQNNGV. This CDR3 has 15 residues. The V end lost 5 bases, the J end lost 5 bases, and 18 bases lay between the germline ends. The CDR3 here is CASSEEGGRGTEAFF. The CDR3 nucleotides are TGTGCCAGCAGCGAGGAGGGGGGGCGGGGGACTGAAGCTTTCTTT.

Only a few counts were recorded for this clonotype. The chain joins TRBV20-1 to TRBJ2-3; 10 bases match TRBD2. Germline CDR1 is DFQATT and CDR2 is SNEGSKA (reference sequence). V gave up 2 bases and J gave up 3 bases; unmatched junction bases: 2. The CDR3 length is 14 residues. CDR3 region: CSARISGGTDTQYF. The CDR3 DNA reads as TGCAGTGCTAGAATTAGCGGGGGGACAGATACGCAGTATTTT.

This clonotype was detected a few times. The genes are TRBV7-9 and TRBJ1-1, with D possibly being TRBD1 (6 bases). Germline values: CDR1 SEHNR, CDR2 FQNEAQ (reference sequence). The CDR3 consists of 13 residues. The ends were cut back, 2 bases at V and 12 bases at J, with 16 bases in the middle. For the CDR3, the DNA is TGTGCCAGCAGCTTATTTGGGCAGGGGCTGACTTTCTTT. This translates into CASSLFGQGLTFF.